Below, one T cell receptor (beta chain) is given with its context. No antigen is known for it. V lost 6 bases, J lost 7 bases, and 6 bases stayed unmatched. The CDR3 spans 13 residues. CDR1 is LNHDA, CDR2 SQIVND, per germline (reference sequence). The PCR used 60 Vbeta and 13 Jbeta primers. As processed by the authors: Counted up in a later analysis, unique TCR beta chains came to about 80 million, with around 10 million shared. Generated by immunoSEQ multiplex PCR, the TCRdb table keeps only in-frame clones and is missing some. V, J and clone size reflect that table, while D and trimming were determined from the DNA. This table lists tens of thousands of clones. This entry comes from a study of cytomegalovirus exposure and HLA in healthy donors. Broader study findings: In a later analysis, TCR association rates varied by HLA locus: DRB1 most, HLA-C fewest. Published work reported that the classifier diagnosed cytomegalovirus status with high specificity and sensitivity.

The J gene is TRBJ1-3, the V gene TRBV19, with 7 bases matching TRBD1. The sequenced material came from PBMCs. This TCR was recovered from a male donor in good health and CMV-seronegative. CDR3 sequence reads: CASRGQSGNTIYF. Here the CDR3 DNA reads TGTGCCAGTAGGGGACAGTCGGGGAACACCATATATTTT.